One and the same sample provided the 4 T cell receptor beta chains below, sequenced in a study of cytomegalovirus exposure and HLA in healthy donors. Primers included in the PCR were 60 Vbeta and 13 Jbeta primers. Sequencing used immunoSEQ multiplex PCR; TCRdb keeps in-frame clones, though not all of them. Among roughly 150,000 clones, around 79% were seen once, and the ten largest hold around 2.6%. Sequencing was performed on PBMCs. These receptors were obtained from a female donor in good health and CMV-seronegative.

This chain connects TRBV5-1 to TRBJ1-4; perhaps TRBD1 as D (5 bases). From germline, CDR1 is SGHRS and CDR2 YFSETQ. The length of the CDR3 is 14 residues. The V end lost 0 bases, the J end lost 8 bases, and 11 bases lay between the germline ends. Written as DNA, the CDR3 is TGCGCCAGCAGCTTGGGAAGGGGCGGCGAAAAACTGTTTTTT. Amino acids: CASSLGRGGEKLFF.

J is TRBJ2-7 and V is TRBV9; D is uncertain. The ends were cut back, 2 bases at V and 4 bases at J, with 10 bases in the middle. Germline assignment: CDR1 SGDLS and CDR2 YYNGEE. This CDR3 spans 13 amino acids. This CDR3 reads CASSVSSSYEQYF. DNA for the CDR3: TGTGCCAGCAGCGTTAGCAGTTCTTACGAGCAGTACTTC.

The chain employs TRBV7-3 and TRBJ2-5; a weak D match, TRBD2 (6 bases). This CDR3 has 15 amino acids. The germline V gene has CDR1 SGHTA and CDR2 FQGTGA. Trimming removed 5 bases from V and 5 bases from J, with 18 bases in between. DNA of the CDR3: TGTGCCAGCAGCCCCGGCGGGACCCCAGGGGAGACCCAGTACTTC. Translation gives CASSPGGTPGETQYF.

The CDR3 is CASSWGQGNTIYF. For the CDR3, the DNA is TGTGCCAGCAGCTGGGGACAGGGAAACACCATATATTTT. The chain carries TRBV5-5 and TRBJ1-3, with 7 positions matching TRBD1. CDR3 size: 13 residues. Trimming removed 3 bases from V and 4 bases from J; junction bases left unmatched: 1. CDR1 is SGHKS and CDR2 is YYEKEE in the germline V gene (reference sequence). The variable domain in full, completed from reference TRBV5-5 and TRBJ1-3, reads DAGVTQSPTHLIKTRGQQVTLRCSPISGHKSVSWYQQVLGQGPQFIFQYYEKEERGRGNFPDRFSARQFPNYSSELNVNALLLGDSALYLCASSWGQGNTIYFGEGSWLTVV.